The next 24 T cell receptor beta chains were all read from a single sample in a study of cytomegalovirus exposure and HLA in healthy donors. The PCR was carried out with 60 Vbeta primers and 13 Jbeta primers. The repertoire was sequenced with immunoSEQ multiplex PCR; TCRdb's copy has only in-frame clones and lacks some. Altogether hundreds of thousands of clones are present, 77% being singletons, with the ten largest covering around 2.9%. Sequencing was done on a sample of PBMCs. These receptor sequences come from a woman aged 60-75 years in good health and CMV-seropositive.

The chain joins TRBV7-2 to TRBJ2-1, with unresolved D. The CDR3 totals 15 residues. Germline lookup yields CDR1 SGHTA and CDR2 FQGNSA. V was pared by 4 bases and J by 6 bases, with 16 bases between. CDR3 nucleotide sequence: TGTGCCAGCAGCTCTTTAGGAGCAGTCCGCAATGAGCAGTTCTTC. Translated: CASSSLGAVRNEQFF.

V is TRBV7-9 and J is TRBJ1-3, with 7 bases lining up with TRBD1. CDR3 length: 16 residues. The trim removed 5 bases at V and 0 bases at J, leaving 7 bases unmatched. Germline lookup yields CDR1 SEHNR and CDR2 FQNEAQ (reference sequence). Here the CDR3 DNA reads TGTGCCAGCAGCCAGCTCGGGACAGTCTCTGGAAACACCATATATTTT. Its protein is CASSQLGTVSGNTIYF. The entire variable domain, with the rest obtained from reference TRBV7-9 and TRBJ1-3, is as follows: DTGVSQNPRHKITKRGQNVTFRCDPISEHNRLYWYRQTLGQGPEFLTYFQNEAQLEKSRLLSDRFSAERPKGSFSTLEIQRTEQGDSAMYLCASSQLGTVSGNTIYFGEGSWLTVV.

V and J are TRBV6-6 and TRBJ2-3; TRBD2 aligns across 10 bases. V lost 6 bases and J lost 4; bases outside the gene matches: 1. CDR3 size: 13 residues. Germline V gene sequence: CDR1 MNHNY, CDR2 SVGAGI (reference sequence). CDR3 bases: TGTGCCAGCAGGCTAGCGGGAGCAGATACGCAGTATTTT. Its translation: CASRLAGADTQYF.

The chain is built from TRBV9 and TRBJ1-4; 12 bases agree with TRBD1. Per germline, CDR1 SGDLS and CDR2 YYNGEE. V lost 3 bases and J lost 4; bases outside the gene matches: 4. CDR3 length: 16 amino acids. CDR3 amino acids: CASSAGTGGVNEKLFF. CDR3 bases: TGTGCCAGCAGCGCGGGGACAGGGGGCGTTAATGAAAAACTGTTTTTT.

The chain recombines TRBV5-1 with TRBJ1-1; D is uncertain. The CDR3 is 12 amino acids. The germline CDR1 and CDR2 sequences are SGHRS and YFSETQ. V lost 0 bases and J 6 bases, leaving 6 bases between the germline ends. DNA for the CDR3: TGCGCCAGCAGCTTGGGGCAGGCTGAAGCTTTCTTT. It is translated as CASSLGQAEAFF.

This clone was observed a few times. Compared with germline, one end of the junction differs, possibly owing to a read error. The J gene is TRBJ2-1, the V gene TRBV7-9, with no clear D. CDR1 SEHNR and CDR2 FQNEAQ come from the germline V gene (reference sequence). The length of the CDR3 is 12 residues. The CDR3 sequence: CSSSLVADEQFF. CDR3 in DNA: TGTTCCAGCAGCTTAGTAGCCGATGAGCAGTTCTTC.

This sequence joins TRBV7-2 and TRBJ1-5; D may be TRBD1 (6 bases). The length of the CDR3 is 13 residues. The V end was cut by 4 bases, the J end by 5 bases, with 9 bases between. CDR1 is SGHTA and CDR2 is FQGNSA in the germline V gene. The CDR3 sequence: CASSSTGHQPQHF. CDR3 coding DNA: TGTGCCAGCAGCTCGACAGGTCATCAGCCCCAGCATTTT.

The chain joins TRBV6-5 to TRBJ2-3, with 7 bases that match TRBD1. Germline V lookup: CDR1 MNHEY, CDR2 SVGAGI. The CDR3 sequence is 16 residues long. J lost 3 bases, V lost 2 bases, and 8 bases had no gene match. The CDR3 protein is CASSYNAAGGTDTQYF. For the CDR3, the DNA is TGTGCCAGCAGTTACAACGCGGCAGGGGGAACAGATACGCAGTATTTT.

The gene calls are TRBV5-1 and TRBJ2-5; TRBD2 matches at 9 bases. After removal of 4 bases from V and 3 bases from J, the junction contained 10 bases not matched to a gene. The germline V gene encodes CDR1 SGHRS and CDR2 YFSETQ. CDR3 length: 16 amino acids. DNA of the CDR3: TGCGCCAGCAGCCCCGATCCGGTAGCGGGAGAAGAGACCCAGTACTTC. This sequence encodes CASSPDPVAGEETQYF.

This chain links TRBV19 with TRBJ2-7; 8 bases match TRBD2. The CDR3 runs to 15 residues. After removal of 1 base from V and 4 bases from J, the junction contained 6 bases not matched to a gene. Germline-derived CDR1 and CDR2 are LNHDA and SQIVND (reference sequence). CDR3 region: CASSIVGSGGYEQYF. The CDR3 coding sequence is TGTGCCAGTAGTATAGTAGGAAGCGGGGGTTACGAGCAGTACTTC.

The V and J genes are TRBV10-3 and TRBJ1-2; D remains unclear. V was clipped by 6 bases and J by 10 bases, with 21 bases between them. The germline CDR1 and CDR2 sequences are ENHRY and SYGVKD. The CDR3 runs 14 residues. CDR3 sequence reads: CAIRPFTGNYDYTF. The DNA of the CDR3 is TGTGCCATCAGACCCTTCACGGGAAATTACGACTACACCTTC.

V and J are TRBV5-5 and TRBJ2-5; 9 bases align to TRBD2. This CDR3 is built from 16 residues. The germline gives CDR1 SGHKS, CDR2 YYEKEE (reference sequence). V was pared by 5 bases and J by 1 base, with 9 bases of the junction left unmatched. CDR3 DNA: TGTGCCAGCAGTTTCAGACTAGCGGAGGGCCAAGAGACCCAGTACTTC. Its protein is CASSFRLAEGQETQYF. The full variable domain, completed using reference TRBV5-5 and TRBJ2-5, is DAGVTQSPTHLIKTRGQQVTLRCSPISGHKSVSWYQQVLGQGPQFIFQYYEKEERGRGNFPDRFSARQFPNYSSELNVNALLLGDSALYLCASSFRLAEGQETQYFGPGTRLLVL.

The genes are TRBV27 and TRBJ2-4; 10 bases align to TRBD1. Germline lookup yields CDR1 MNHEY and CDR2 SMNVEV (reference sequence). The CDR3 runs 15 residues. V lost 7 bases to trimming and J lost 4 bases; unmatched junction nucleotides: 7. The CDR3 bases are TGTGCCAGCAAGGGGACAGGGGTGGTTAAAAACATTCAGTACTTC. Translated: CASKGTGVVKNIQYF.

The chain uses TRBV7-2 and TRBJ2-7; weak D call: TRBD1 (5 bases). With 2 bases removed from V and 2 bases from J, the gap between germline ends came to 13 bases. CDR3 length: 15 amino acids. Germline V gene lookup returns CDR1 SGHTA and CDR2 FQGNSA. CDR3 nucleotides: TGTGCCAGCAGCTTAAATGGGGCAGGGACCTACGAGCAGTACTTC. Amino acids: CASSLNGAGTYEQYF.

This clone is a singleton in its sample. The genes are TRBV5-1 and TRBJ2-4; the D gene is possibly TRBD2 (6 bases). Germline loops: CDR1 SGHRS, CDR2 YFSETQ. The CDR3 has 17 residues. With 0 bases removed from V and 5 bases from J, the gap between germline ends came to 18 bases. The CDR3 loop reads CASSLVVSGRRENIQYF. For the CDR3, the DNA is TGCGCCAGCAGCTTGGTGGTGTCCGGGAGAAGGGAAAACATTCAGTACTTC.

The rearrangement joins TRBV10-3 to TRBJ2-7; D gene uncertain. CDR1 is ENHRY and CDR2 is SYGVKD in the germline V gene. The V gene lost 9 bases and the J gene lost 4 bases, with 10 bases spanning the gap. The CDR3 covers 11 residues. CDR3 in DNA: TGTGCCATAGGCGGCGGTTACGAGCAGTACTTC. This encodes CAIGGGYEQYF.

V is TRBV11-2 and J is TRBJ1-6; D gene ambiguous. The CDR3 covers 11 residues. The germline gives CDR1 SGHAT, CDR2 FQNNGV. V lost 5 bases and J 16 bases, leaving 12 bases between the germline ends. The CDR3 sequence: CASSPTNSLHF. CDR3 nucleotide sequence: TGTGCCAGCAGCCCGACTAATTCACTCCACTTT.

This chain joins TRBV30 and TRBJ1-5, with D possibly being TRBD1 (6 bases). The CDR3 is made up of 14 amino acids. V gave up 5 bases and J gave up 7 bases, with 18 bases separating them. CDR1 GTSNPN and CDR2 SVGIG come from the germline V gene (reference sequence). This CDR3 is CAWSPKQGSQPQHF. The CDR3 DNA is TGTGCCTGGTCACCAAAACAGGGCTCCCAGCCCCAGCATTTT.

The chain couples TRBV5-1 to TRBJ1-5; 9 positions match TRBD1. The CDR3 consists of 15 residues. Germline V gene data show CDR1 as SGHRS and CDR2 as YFSETQ. The junction had 3 bases not matched to a gene; V was cut back by 0 bases and J by 5 bases. This chain's CDR3 is CASSLAGTGYQPQHF. CDR3 in DNA: TGCGCCAGCAGCTTGGCCGGGACAGGGTATCAGCCCCAGCATTTT. Filled out from reference TRBV5-1 and TRBJ1-5, the complete variable domain reads KAGVTQTPRYLIKTRGQQVTLSCSPISGHRSVSWYQQTPGQGLQFLFEYFSETQRNKGNFPGRFSGRQFSNSRSEMNVSTLELGDSALYLCASSLAGTGYQPQHFGDGTRLSIL.

The chain recombines TRBV11-2 with TRBJ2-1, with TRBD2 matching 13 bases. Unmatched junction bases numbered 0, after V lost 4 bases and J lost 6 bases. Per germline, CDR1 SGHAT and CDR2 FQNNGV. This CDR3 is 14 amino acids long. The CDR3 reads CASSWTSGGNEQFF. CDR3 DNA: TGTGCCAGCAGCTGGACTAGCGGGGGCAATGAGCAGTTCTTC. The full variable domain, rest sourced from reference TRBV11-2 and TRBJ2-1, is EAGVAQSPRYKIIEKRQSVAFWCNPISGHATLYWYQQILGQGPKLLIQFQNNGVVDDSQLPKDRFSAERLKGVDSTLKIQPAKLEDSAVYLCASSWTSGGNEQFFGPGTRLTVL.

This chain connects TRBV29-1 to TRBJ2-3; 10 bases are shared with TRBD1. The germline CDR1 and CDR2 sequences are SQVTM and ANQGSEA. J was trimmed by 4 bases and V by 8 bases; bases with no gene match: 12. CDR3 length: 15 amino acids. The CDR3 DNA reads TGCAGCTACACCGCGACAGGGGGCAGGTCAGATACGCAGTATTTT. As protein: CSYTATGGRSDTQYF.

This clone has only a few counts. The chain joins TRBV7-6 to TRBJ1-6, with 7 bases matching TRBD1. Germline CDR1 SGHVS, CDR2 FNYEAQ. The CDR3 covers 16 residues. V was clipped by 4 bases and J by 6 bases; unmatched bases: 9. The CDR3 here is CASSSATGVRNSPLHF. The CDR3 bases are TGTGCCAGCAGCTCTGCTACAGGGGTGCGTAATTCACCCCTCCACTTT.

The V and J genes are TRBV19 and TRBJ1-1; no clear D gene. CDR1 is LNHDA and CDR2 is SQIVND in the germline V gene (reference sequence). This CDR3 region has 13 residues. V lost 4 bases, J lost 8 bases, and 14 bases lay in between. This CDR3 reads CASSTDGELEAFF. The DNA for the CDR3 is TGTGCCAGTAGTACAGACGGAGAGCTCGAAGCTTTCTTT.

In regard to this clone: The same CDR3 also results from other DNA sequences found in this sample. This rearrangement joins TRBV7-2 to TRBJ2-7, with 8 bases aligning to TRBD2. Germline V gene sequence: CDR1 SGHTA, CDR2 FQGNSA. V shed 9 bases and J 2 bases; nucleotides not matched to a gene: 18. The CDR3 runs to 17 residues. The CDR3 protein is CASTWGSAGVGTYEQYF. In DNA, the CDR3 is TGTGCCAGTACCTGGGGTTCAGCGGGAGTGGGAACCTACGAGCAGTACTTC.